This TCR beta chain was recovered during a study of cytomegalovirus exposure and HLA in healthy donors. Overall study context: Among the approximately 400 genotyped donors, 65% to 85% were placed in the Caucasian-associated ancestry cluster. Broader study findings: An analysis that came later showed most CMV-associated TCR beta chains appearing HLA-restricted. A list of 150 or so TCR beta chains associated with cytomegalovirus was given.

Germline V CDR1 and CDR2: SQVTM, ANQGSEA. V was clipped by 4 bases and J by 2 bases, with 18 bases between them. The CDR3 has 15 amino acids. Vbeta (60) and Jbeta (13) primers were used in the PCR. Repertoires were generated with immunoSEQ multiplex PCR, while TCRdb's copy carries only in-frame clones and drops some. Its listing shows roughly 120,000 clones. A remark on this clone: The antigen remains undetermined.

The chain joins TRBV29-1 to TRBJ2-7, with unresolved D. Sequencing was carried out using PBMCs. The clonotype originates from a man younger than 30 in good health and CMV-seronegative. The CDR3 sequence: CSVVTRSGLPYEQYF. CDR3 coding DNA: TGCAGCGTTGTCACACGGTCAGGCCTCCCCTACGAGCAGTACTTC.